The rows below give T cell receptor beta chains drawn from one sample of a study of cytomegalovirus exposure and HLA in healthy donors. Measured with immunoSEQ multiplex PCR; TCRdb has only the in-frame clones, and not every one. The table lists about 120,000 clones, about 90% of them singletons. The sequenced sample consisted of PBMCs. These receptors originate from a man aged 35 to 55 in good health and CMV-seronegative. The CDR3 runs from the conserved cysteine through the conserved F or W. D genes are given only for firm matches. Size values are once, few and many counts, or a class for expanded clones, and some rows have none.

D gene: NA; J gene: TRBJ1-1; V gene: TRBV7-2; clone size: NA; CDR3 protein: CASSLSNSPPSAFF; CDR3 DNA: TGTGCCAGCAGCCTCTCAAACAGCCCGCCGTCAGCTTTCTTT
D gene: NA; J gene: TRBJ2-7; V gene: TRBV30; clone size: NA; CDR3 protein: CAWRAVGRSYEQYF; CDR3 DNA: TGTGCCTGGAGAGCTGTCGGGAGAAGCTACGAGCAGTACTTC
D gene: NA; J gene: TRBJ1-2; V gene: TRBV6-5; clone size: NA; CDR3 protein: CASSNHRPLVEGYTF; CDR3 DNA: TGTGCCAGCAGTAACCACCGACCGCTGGTGGAGGGCTACACCTTC
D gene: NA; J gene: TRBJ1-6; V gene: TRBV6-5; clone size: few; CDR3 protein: CASKPAGSGNSPLHF; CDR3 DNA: TGTGCCAGCAAACCTGCTGGGAGTGGTAATTCACCCCTCCACTTT
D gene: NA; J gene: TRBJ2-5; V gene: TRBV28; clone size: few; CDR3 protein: CASRGGGTQETQYF; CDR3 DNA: TGTGCCAGCAGGGGAGGAGGGACCCAAGAGACCCAGTACTTC
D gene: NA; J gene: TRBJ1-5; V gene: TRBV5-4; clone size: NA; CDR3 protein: CASSFSPDINQPQHF; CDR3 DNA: TGTGCCAGCAGCTTTTCCCCAGACATCAATCAGCCCCAGCATTTT
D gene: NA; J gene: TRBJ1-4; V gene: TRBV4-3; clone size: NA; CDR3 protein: CASSQFGLEKLFF; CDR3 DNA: TGCGCCAGCAGCCAATTTGGACTGGAAAAACTGTTTTTT
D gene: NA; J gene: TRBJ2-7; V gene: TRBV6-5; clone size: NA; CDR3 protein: CASSPWSSYEQYF; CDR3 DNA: TGTGCCAGCAGCCCGTGGAGCTCCTACGAGCAGTACTTC
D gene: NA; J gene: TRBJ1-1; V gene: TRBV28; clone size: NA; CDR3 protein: CASSWFAGGNTEAFF; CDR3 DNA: TGTGCCAGCAGTTGGTTCGCGGGGGGGAACACTGAAGCTTTCTTT
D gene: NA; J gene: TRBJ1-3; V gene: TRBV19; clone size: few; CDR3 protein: CASSILVEGSSGNTIYF; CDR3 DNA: TGTGCCAGTAGTATTCTGGTGGAGGGGAGCTCTGGAAACACCATATATTTT
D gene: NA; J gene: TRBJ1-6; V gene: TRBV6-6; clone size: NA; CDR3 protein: CASRPAQGSPSPLHF; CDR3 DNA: TGTGCCAGCAGACCAGCACAGGGATCCCCTTCACCCCTCCACTTT
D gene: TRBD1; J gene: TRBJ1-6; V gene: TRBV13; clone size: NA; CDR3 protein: CASSSGQVKGNSPLHF; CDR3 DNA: TGTGCCAGCAGTTCTGGACAGGTCAAAGGGAATTCACCCCTCCACTTT
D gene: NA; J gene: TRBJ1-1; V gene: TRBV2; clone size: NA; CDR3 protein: CASKTERTGKGTEAFF; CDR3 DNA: TGTGCCAGCAAGACCGAACGCACAGGAAAGGGCACTGAAGCTTTCTTT
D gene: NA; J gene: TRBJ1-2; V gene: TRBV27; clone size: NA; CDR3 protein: CASSLGGVRYTF; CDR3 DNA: TGTGCCAGCAGTTTGGGCGGGGTACGCTACACCTTC
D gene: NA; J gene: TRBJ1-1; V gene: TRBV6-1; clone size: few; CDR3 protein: CASSEHRNEAFF; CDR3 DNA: TGTGCCAGCAGTGAACACAGAAATGAAGCTTTCTTT
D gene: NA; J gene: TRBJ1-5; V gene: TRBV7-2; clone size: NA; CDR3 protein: CASSPQGGNQPQHF; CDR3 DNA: TGTGCCAGCAGCCCCCAGGGAGGGAATCAGCCCCAGCATTTT
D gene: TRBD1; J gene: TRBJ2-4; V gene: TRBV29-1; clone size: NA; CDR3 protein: CSVREGTGGAKNIQYF; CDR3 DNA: TGCAGCGTTCGAGAGGGGACAGGGGGGGCCAAAAACATTCAGTACTTC
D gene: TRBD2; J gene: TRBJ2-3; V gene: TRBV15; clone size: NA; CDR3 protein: CATSRSLAGGTDTQYF; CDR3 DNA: TGTGCCACCAGCAGGAGTCTAGCGGGGGGCACAGATACGCAGTATTTT
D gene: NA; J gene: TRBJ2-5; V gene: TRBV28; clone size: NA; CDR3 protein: CASSFSPSGERETQYF; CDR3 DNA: TGTGCCAGCAGTTTCTCTCCCTCAGGGGAACGAGAGACCCAGTACTTC
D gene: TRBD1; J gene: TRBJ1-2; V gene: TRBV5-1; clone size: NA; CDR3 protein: CASSVPGQGYGYTF; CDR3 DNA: TGCGCCAGCAGCGTACCGGGACAGGGCTATGGCTACACCTTC
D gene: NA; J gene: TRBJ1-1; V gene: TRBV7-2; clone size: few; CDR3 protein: CASSVPFNEAFF; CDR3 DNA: TGTGCCAGCAGCGTCCCCTTTAATGAAGCTTTCTTT
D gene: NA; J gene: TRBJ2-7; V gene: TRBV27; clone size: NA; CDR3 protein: CASSLESSYEQYF; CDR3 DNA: TGTGCCAGCAGTTTAGAGAGCTCCTACGAGCAGTACTTC
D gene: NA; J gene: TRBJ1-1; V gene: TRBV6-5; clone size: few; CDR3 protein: CASSFNGVSEAFF; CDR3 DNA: TGTGCCAGCAGTTTCAACGGGGTCTCTGAAGCTTTCTTT
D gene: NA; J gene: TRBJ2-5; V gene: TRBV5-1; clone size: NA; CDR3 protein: CASTGGLGETQYF; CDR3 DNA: TGCGCCAGCACCGGGGGACTTGGAGAGACCCAGTACTTC